These T cell receptor beta chains were read from a single sample in a study of Graves' ophthalmopathy and Graves' hyperthyroidism. TCRdb independently ran MiXCR on the multiplex PCR reads; one entry per CDR3 protein. The sample shows 500,000 to 700,000 distinct CDR3 sequences, approximately 21% of them seen only once. Sequencing was done on a sample of peripheral blood. The receptors derive from a woman aged 18-35 years with stable Graves' hyperthyroidism. Some clones in this sample may be carry-over from other donors' samples. Both conserved end residues are part of each CDR3. D genes are given only for firm matches. Not every row has a clone size; where given, it reads once, few, many or a size class.

>TRBV12-3/TRBV12-4|TRBJ2-1|-|many|16
TGTGCCAGCAGTCAAAACAGGCAGAGCTCCTACAATGAGCAGTTCTTC
CASSQNRQSSYNEQFF
>TRBV15|TRBJ2-7|-|many|13
TGTGCCACCAGCAGAGATCCCGGCTACGAGCAGTACTTC
CATSRDPGYEQYF
>TRBV27|TRBJ1-6|TRBD1|many|14
TGTGCCAGCAGCCACCGGGACAGGGATTCACCCCTCCACTTT
CASSHRDRDSPLHF
>TRBV7-2|TRBJ1-1|-|-|13
TGTGCCAGCAGCTCAGAATATGGCAGTGAAGCTTTCTTT
CASSSEYGSEAFF
>TRBV20-1|TRBJ1-1|-|-|15
TGCAGTGCAGAGGGAGGGGGGGGGAGCGACACTGAAGCTTTCTTT
CSAEGGGGSDTEAFF
>TRBV4-1|TRBJ2-7|TRBD2|few|15
TGCGCCAGCAGCCACGAGGGGACTAGCGGCTACGAGCAGTACTTC
CASSHEGTSGYEQYF
>TRBV12-3/TRBV12-4|TRBJ2-5|TRBD2|-|15
TGTGCCAGCAGTTTCCGGGGGGGCAGGGTAGAGACCCAGTACTTC
CASSFRGGRVETQYF
>TRBV6-2/TRBV6-3|TRBJ1-5|-|many|14
TGTGCCAGCAGTTACTCGAGGGATGATCAGCCCCAGCATTTT
CASSYSRDDQPQHF
>TRBV6-1|TRBJ2-7|-|many|14
TGTGCCAGCAGTGAACGGGACAACTCCTACGAGCAGTACTTC
CASSERDNSYEQYF
>TRBV30|TRBJ1-2|-|few|12
TGTGCCTGGAGTGGAGGAGGCTATGGCTACACCTTC
CAWSGGGYGYTF
>TRBV7-2|TRBJ2-7|-|many|15
TGTGCCAGCAGCAACCAGGGGGGCGCCCCCTACGAGCAGTACTTC
CASSNQGGAPYEQYF
>TRBV28|TRBJ1-3|-|-|15
TGTGCCAGCAGTTCCCCCCTTCGGACTGGAAACACCATATATTTT
CASSSPLRTGNTIYF
>TRBV7-9|TRBJ1-1|-|many|14
TGTGCCAGCAGCCAGCTTAGAAAGGCTTATGAAGCTTTCTTT
CASSQLRKAYEAFF
>TRBV5-5|TRBJ1-1|-|-|14
TGTGCCAGCAGCTTGGGTTTTGGGAACACTGAAGCTTTCTTT
CASSLGFGNTEAFF
>TRBV29-1|TRBJ2-7|TRBD1|many|12
TGCAGCGTAAGACGGACAGGCTACGAGCAGTACTTC
CSVRRTGYEQYF
>TRBV10-3|TRBJ1-2|TRBD1|-|15
TGTGCCACCACTCTCCTGGGACAGGGCGACTATGGCTACACCTTC
CATTLLGQGDYGYTF
>TRBV20-1|TRBJ1-3|-|many|13
TGCAGTGCGCTTACAGGGACTGGAAACACCATATATTTT
CSALTGTGNTIYF
>TRBV20-1|TRBJ1-1|-|many|11
TGCAGTGGGGCCAGGATCGCTGAAGCTTTCTTT
CSGARIAEAFF
>TRBV6-1|TRBJ1-5|-|many|15
TGTGCCAGCAGTGAAGCGCTTAGGGTCAATCAGCCCCAGCATTTT
CASSEALRVNQPQHF
>TRBV5-5|TRBJ2-7|-|many|13
TGTGCCAGCAGCTTGTGGGGATACTACGAGCAGTACTTC
CASSLWGYYEQYF
>TRBV9|TRBJ2-1|-|-|13
TGTGCCAGCAGCGTAGCCCAGCACAATGAGCAGTTCTTC
CASSVAQHNEQFF
>TRBV6-2/TRBV6-3|TRBJ2-2|-|many|12
TGTGCCAGCAGTTACAGGGTCGGGGAGCTGTTTTTT
CASSYRVGELFF
>TRBV6-1|TRBJ2-7|-|-|13
TGTGCCACCAAGGGTCACCCTGACTACGAGCAGTACTTC
CATKGHPDYEQYF
>TRBV29-1|TRBJ1-1|-|-|11
TGCAGCGCCGAAAGGGGGAGCGGGGCTTTCTTT
CSAERGSGAFF
>TRBV7-9|TRBJ2-5|-|many|14
TGTGCCAGCAGACCAATGACTAGTTCGCGGACCCAGTACTTC
CASRPMTSSRTQYF
>TRBV5-1|TRBJ1-1|-|many|15
TGCGCCAGCAGCTTGAAAGCGCTGGGTGACACTGAAGCTTTCTTT
CASSLKALGDTEAFF
>TRBV7-9|TRBJ1-1|-|-|13
TGTGCCAGCAGCTTAGAAGTGGGTAGGCAGGCTTTCTTT
CASSLEVGRQAFF
>TRBV12-3/TRBV12-4|TRBJ2-7|-|few|16
TGTGCCAGCAGTCAGGGGACAAGGAGACCCCACTACGAGCAGTACTTC
CASSQGTRRPHYEQYF
>TRBV20-1|TRBJ2-7|-|-|15
TGCAGTGCTAGTTCGATTCGGGGTGGAGTCTACGAGCAGTACTTC
CSASSIRGGVYEQYF
>TRBV5-1|TRBJ1-2|-|many|12
TGCGCCAGCAGGGCTACAGGGTTCGGCTACACCTTC
CASRATGFGYTF
>TRBV9|TRBJ1-1|-|many|15
TGTGCCAGCAGCGTAAGTAACACCGGGAACACTGAAGCTTTCTTT
CASSVSNTGNTEAFF
>TRBV6-1|TRBJ2-7|-|-|13
TGTGCCAGCAGGCCTCCGGGGAGGAACGAGCAGTACTTC
CASRPPGRNEQYF
>TRBV30|TRBJ1-2|TRBD1|-|13
TGTGCCTGGAACTTCGGACAGGGAGATGGCTACACCTTC
CAWNFGQGDGYTF
>TRBV6-1|TRBJ2-5|-|many|17
TGTGCCAGCAGAGCTCCTTCCGGGACACCCAACCAAGAGACCCAGTACTTC
CASRAPSGTPNQETQYF
>TRBV20-1|TRBJ2-5|TRBD1|-|13
TGCAGTGCTAGATTGACAGGGCAAGAGACCCAGTACTTC
CSARLTGQETQYF
>TRBV10-3|TRBJ1-1|-|-|13
TGTGCCATCAGCCCAAGTGAAGTAGGGAAAGCTTTCTTT
CAISPSEVGKAFF
>TRBV30|TRBJ1-1|-|many|13
TGTGCCTGGAATGACCCCCGACTGACTGAAGCTTTCTTT
CAWNDPRLTEAFF
>TRBV5-6|TRBJ2-7|-|few|14
TGTGCCAGCAGCTACAAGGGGAGTGGAGCCGAGCAGTACTTC
CASSYKGSGAEQYF
>TRBV12-3/TRBV12-4|TRBJ2-7|TRBD2|-|14
TGTGCCAGCAGTTTAGGGGACTACCCCTACGAGCAGTACTTC
CASSLGDYPYEQYF
>TRBV12-3/TRBV12-4|TRBJ1-5|-|many|14
TGTGCCAGCAGTTTTTCAGGGCAGGATCAGCCCCAGCATTTT
CASSFSGQDQPQHF
>TRBV28|TRBJ2-2|TRBD2|many|15
TGTGCCAGCAGTTTTCTAGCGGGAGATGCCGGGGAGCTGTTTTTT
CASSFLAGDAGELFF
>TRBV11-2|TRBJ1-3|-|many|15
TGTGCCAGCAGCTTGAATTCATGGGCTGGAAACACCATATATTTT
CASSLNSWAGNTIYF
>TRBV25-1|TRBJ1-1|-|-|12
TGTGCCAGCAGGGAGGATGGAAGTGAAGCTTTCTTT
CASREDGSEAFF
>TRBV11-1|TRBJ1-3|-|few|15
TGTGCCAGCAGCCTCGGGGGACGTCTTGGAAACACCATATATTTT
CASSLGGRLGNTIYF
>TRBV5-1|TRBJ1-1|-|many|15
TGCGCCAGCAGCTTTTTGGAGGGTTGGGACACTGAAGCTTTCTTT
CASSFLEGWDTEAFF
>TRBV7-9|TRBJ2-7|TRBD1|few|15
TGTGCCAGCAGCCCCGGGACAGGGTCGTTGGGTGAGCAGTACTTC
CASSPGTGSLGEQYF
>TRBV27|TRBJ2-2|TRBD1|many|13
TGTGCCAGCAGAGACAGGGCCACCGGGGAGCTGTTTTTT
CASRDRATGELFF
>TRBV6-5|TRBJ2-2|-|many|12
TGTGCCTCTAAAGGGGACACCGGGGAGCTGTTTTTT
CASKGDTGELFF
>TRBV7-2|TRBJ1-5|TRBD1|-|18
TGTGCCAGCAGCTTAGCGCGGGTTACAGGGGAAAGAGGTTGGCCCCAGCATTTT
CASSLARVTGERGWPQHF
>TRBV6-5|TRBJ1-1|-|many|15
TGTGCCAGCAGTTACAAGCCCAGGGGTTGGGGTGAAGCTTTCTTT
CASSYKPRGWGEAFF
>TRBV12-3/TRBV12-4|TRBJ2-7|TRBD1|many|14
TGTGCCAGCAGTTTACCCGACAGGGCCTACGAGCAGTACTTC
CASSLPDRAYEQYF
>TRBV28|TRBJ2-4|-|few|14
TGTGCCAGCAGTTTATTATCGGGGGAGGACATTAAGTACTTC
CASSLLSGEDIKYF
>TRBV12-3/TRBV12-4|TRBJ1-1|-|-|15
TGTGCCAGCAGTCCCTTAAGGGCGGGGGTGGAAGAAGCTTTCTTT
CASSPLRAGVEEAFF
>TRBV3-1|TRBJ2-5|TRBD1|-|18
TGTGCCAGCAGCCAGAACGTCCCGGGACAGGGTTCGAGGGAGACCCAGTACTTC
CASSQNVPGQGSRETQYF